A selection of T cell receptor beta chains follows, all from one sample in a study of T-cell memory formation after mild COVID-19. TCRdb called the 5' RACE reads again in MiXCR, with one record for every CDR3 protein. This table has around 250,000 distinct CDR3 sequences, 15% to 17% appearing once. The specimen was PBMCs or a T cell subset sorted from them (not recorded which). These receptors all stem from an adult woman who had mild COVID-19 (a few samples of this study predate the infection). Cell type and time point are not known. The CDR3 runs from the conserved cysteine through the conserved F or W. The order of the fields is V gene, J gene, D gene, CDR3 protein. The D gene is left open where the match is weak.

>TRBV5-1|TRBJ1-1|NA
CASTLDLSMNTEAFF
>TRBV6-1|TRBJ1-5|NA
CATRREGNQPQHF
>TRBV29-1|TRBJ1-2|TRBD1
CSVGQPNYGYTF
>TRBV28|TRBJ2-1|NA
CASSSPSGTVEQFF
>TRBV15|TRBJ2-5|NA
CATSRDPGAQETQYF
>TRBV18|TRBJ2-2|NA
CASSPRQNTGELFF
>TRBV18|TRBJ2-1|NA
CASSLGTGNEQFF
>TRBV5-1|TRBJ2-5|NA
CASSFGTTQETQYF
>TRBV7-2|TRBJ2-7|TRBD2
CASSPAGTTYEQYF
>TRBV20-1|TRBJ2-3|NA
CSARPGNREFADTQYF
>TRBV24-1|TRBJ2-7|NA
CATQGQNSYEQYF
>TRBV30|TRBJ1-1|NA
CAWSSRSWNTEAFF
>TRBV4-2|TRBJ1-3|NA
CASSQEGRAKNTIYF
>TRBV20-1|TRBJ2-7|NA
CSARDLGAGKNEQYF
>TRBV20-1|TRBJ2-4|NA
CSFKGRGNIQYF
>TRBV5-1|TRBJ2-5|TRBD1
CASSLGTGVETQYF
>TRBV30|TRBJ2-7|NA
CAWSAPGISSYEQYF
>TRBV29-1|TRBJ1-2|NA
CSVESGRYGYTF